The next 28 T cell receptor beta chains were all read from a single sample in a study of PD-L1 blockade in urothelial cancer. Time point given: pretreatment peripheral blood. The protocol was immunoSEQ multiplex PCR, while the TCRdb copy is restricted to in-frame clones and leaves out a portion. The top ten clones hold roughly 6.6% of a sample with about 81,000 clones, around four fifths of them seen once. The sequencing here drew on PBMCs, taken around atezolizumab (anti-PD-L1) treatment. These TCRs come from a man between 40 and 49 years old with urothelial cancer.

The chain has TRBV4-2 and TRBJ2-7, with 8 bases aligning to TRBD2. The V gene's germline CDR1 is LGHNA and CDR2 YNFKEQ. Losses at the gene ends were 3 bases for V and 0 bases for J; bases not matched to a gene: 4. This CDR3 spans 15 amino acids. For the CDR3, the DNA is TGTGCCAGCAGCCAGCTAGCGGGCGCCTCCTACGAGCAGTACTTC. Protein: CASSQLAGASYEQYF.

The rearrangement uses TRBV28 and TRBJ2-7, with TRBD2 matching 7 bases. This CDR3 has 13 amino acids. With 7 bases clipped from V and 3 bases from J, the junction kept 6 bases outside the gene matches. The germline V gene has CDR1 MDHEN and CDR2 SYDVKM. The DNA of the CDR3 is TGTGCCAGCAAGACTAGCTGGAGCTACGAGCAGTACTTC. It translates to CASKTSWSYEQYF.

The rearrangement links TRBV5-1 to TRBJ2-3, with a weak D call TRBD2 (6 bases). The CDR3 is made up of 15 amino acids. The V end was cut by 2 bases, the J end by 0 bases, with 10 bases between. Germline-derived CDR1 and CDR2 are SGHRS and YFSETQ. This CDR3 is CASSLGRGSTDTQYF. The CDR3, as DNA: TGCGCCAGCAGCTTAGGGCGGGGAAGCACAGATACGCAGTATTTT.

This chain connects TRBV18 to TRBJ1-1; 9 bases line up with TRBD1. The CDR3 has 15 residues. V lost 3 bases, J lost 2 bases, and 4 bases stayed unmatched. The germline V gene has CDR1 KGHSH and CDR2 LQKENI. The CDR3 is CASSPGQGSNTEAFF. In nucleotides, the CDR3 is TGTGCCAGCTCACCGGGACAGGGAAGCAACACTGAAGCTTTCTTT.

The CDR3 loop reads CASSLGYRPNEKLFF. As DNA, the CDR3 is TGTGCCAGCAGCTTAGGATACAGGCCTAATGAAAAACTGTTTTTT. V is TRBV7-9 and J is TRBJ1-4; D is perhaps TRBD1 (5 bases). Trimming removed 1 base at V and 3 bases at J, with 9 bases between. CDR1 and CDR2 (germline): SEHNR, FQNEAQ (reference sequence). This CDR3 is 15 amino acids long.

The J gene is TRBJ2-3, the V gene TRBV5-1; 12 bases align to TRBD2. The CDR3 sequence is 16 residues long. Germline CDR1 SGHRS, CDR2 YFSETQ. V was pared by 0 bases and J by 1 base, with 0 bases of the junction left unmatched. The CDR3 bases are TGCGCCAGCAGCTTGGGGACTAGCGGGGGCACAGATACGCAGTATTTT. Encoded protein: CASSLGTSGGTDTQYF.

This chain uses TRBV6-1 with TRBJ2-1; 7 bases map to TRBD2. The trim removed 8 bases at V and 2 bases at J, leaving 6 bases unmatched. Germline assignment: CDR1 MNHNS and CDR2 SASEGT. The CDR3 totals 14 residues. The CDR3 bases are TGTGCCAGCCGCGCGCGGGAGACCTACAATGAGCAGTTCTTC. It translates to CASRARETYNEQFF.

V gene TRBV28 combines with J gene TRBJ2-2, with D possibly TRBD1 on 6 matching bases. This CDR3 contains 14 residues. Germline V lookup: CDR1 MDHEN, CDR2 SYDVKM. Trimming stripped 8 bases from V and 3 bases from J, with 13 bases between. The CDR3 loop reads CASHPTGDTGELFF. CDR3 DNA: TGTGCCAGCCACCCGACAGGAGACACCGGGGAGCTGTTTTTT.

Turning to this clone: One junction end disagrees with the germline gene, perhaps due to a read error. The chain uses TRBV6-1 and TRBJ1-2; D ambiguous. Germline V gene lookup returns CDR1 MNHNS and CDR2 SASEGT. The CDR3 totals 15 residues. This CDR3 reads CASREAPGGAYGYTF. The CDR3 DNA sequence: TGTGCCAGCAGAGAAGCCCCGGGAGGAGCCTATGGCTACACCTTC.

This chain joins TRBV5-1 and TRBJ1-2; D is possibly TRBD1 (5 bases). The CDR3 spans 14 residues. V shed 4 bases and J shed 0 bases, with 10 bases lying between them. CDR1 and CDR2 from the germline V gene are SGHRS and YFSETQ. For the CDR3, the DNA is TGCGCCAGCAGCCTTGGACACTCTAACTATGGCTACACCTTC. This sequence encodes CASSLGHSNYGYTF.

The gene calls are TRBV27 and TRBJ1-2, with D possibly TRBD1 on 6 matching bases. CDR1 MNHEY and CDR2 SMNVEV come from the germline V gene (reference sequence). V was pared by 2 bases and J by 2 bases, with 18 bases between. This CDR3 spans 17 amino acids. The CDR3 sequence is CASSLSGGAGKNYGYTF. As DNA, the CDR3 is TGTGCCAGCAGTTTAAGCGGGGGGGCAGGGAAAAACTATGGCTACACCTTC.

V usage is TRBV28 and J usage is TRBJ1-5; tentatively, D is TRBD1 (6 bases). This CDR3 has 15 residues. Trimming removed 3 bases from V and 7 bases from J, with 16 bases in between. Germline CDR1 is MDHEN and CDR2 is SYDVKM. DNA for the CDR3: TGTGCCAGCAGTTTGGGGATTCACAGGGCCCAGCCCCAGCATTTT. The encoded protein is CASSLGIHRAQPQHF.

The chain couples TRBV6-1 to TRBJ1-5; 9 positions match TRBD1. The V and J ends lost 5 bases and 4 bases, in that order; junction bases with no gene match: 6. CDR3 length: 15 amino acids. Germline CDR1 MNHNS, CDR2 SASEGT. This chain's CDR3 is CASSKDRGENQPQHF. DNA for the CDR3: TGTGCCAGCAGTAAGGACAGGGGCGAGAATCAGCCCCAGCATTTT.

The rearrangement uses TRBV6-5 and TRBJ2-7, with 7 nucleotides matching TRBD2. Trimming cost V 2 bases and J 5 bases; bases outside gene matches: 9. Per the germline V gene, CDR1 is MNHEY and CDR2 is SVGAGI. CDR3 length: 15 residues. The DNA for the CDR3 is TGTGCCAGCAGTTACCGTACTAGCGCCGCCAACGAGCAGTACTTC. This translates into CASSYRTSAANEQYF.

This rearrangement joins TRBV14 to TRBJ1-1; D may be TRBD1 (5 bases). Germline V gives CDR1 SGHDN, CDR2 FVKESK. V lost 4 bases to trimming and J lost 1 base, with 13 bases between them. The CDR3 consists of 15 residues. The CDR3 protein is CASSPGGGWNTEAFF. The DNA of the CDR3 is TGTGCCAGCAGCCCCGGGGGGGGATGGAACACTGAAGCTTTCTTT.

The genes are TRBV19 and TRBJ1-5; TRBD1 matches at 7 bases. V lost 0 bases and J lost 2; bases outside the gene matches: 1. This CDR3 comprises 15 residues. Germline V gene data show CDR1 as LNHDA and CDR2 as SQIVND (reference sequence). The CDR3 protein is CASSIDGQGNQPQHF. The CDR3, as DNA: TGTGCCAGTAGTATAGACGGACAGGGCAATCAGCCCCAGCATTTT. The full variable domain, with the rest looked up from reference TRBV19 and TRBJ1-5, is DGGITQSPKYLFRKEGQNVTLSCEQNLNHDAMYWYRQDPGQGLRLIYYSQIVNDFQKGDIAEGYSVSREKKESFPLTVTSAQKNPTAFYLCASSIDGQGNQPQHFGDGTRLSIL.

J is TRBJ1-1 and V is TRBV25-1, with D perhaps TRBD1 (5 bases). This CDR3 spans 12 amino acids. The germline V gene encodes CDR1 MGHDK and CDR2 SYGVNS. V was clipped by 6 bases and J by 7 bases, with 12 bases between them. The CDR3 sequence: CASSPGGGEAFF. CDR3 in DNA: TGTGCCAGCAGCCCCGGGGGGGGTGAAGCTTTCTTT.

This sequence joins TRBV29-1 and TRBJ2-1, with 9 nucleotides matching TRBD1. V shed 2 bases and J 8 bases; nucleotides not matched to a gene: 10. Germline V gene sequence: CDR1 SQVTM, CDR2 ANQGSEA. The CDR3 loop spans 15 amino acids. The chain's CDR3 is CSVEYRDRVGYEQFF. CDR3 DNA sequence: TGCAGCGTTGAATACCGGGACAGGGTTGGTTATGAGCAGTTCTTC.

The chain couples TRBV7-2 to TRBJ1-2; D call uncertain. Trimming removed 2 bases at V and 7 bases at J, with 20 bases between. Per the germline V gene, CDR1 is SGHTA and CDR2 is FQGNSA. This CDR3 contains 16 residues. The CDR3 DNA sequence: TGTGCCAGCAGCTTAAGCGCCAACGGCGCAGGAGGTGGCTACACCTTC. Translating it yields CASSLSANGAGGGYTF.

The CDR3 is CATGTLIGAEAFF. CDR3 bases: TGTGCCACCGGGACATTAATCGGGGCTGAAGCTTTCTTT. The chain combines TRBV18 with TRBJ1-1, with a tentative D call TRBD1 (6 bases). V lost 10 bases to trimming and J lost 6 bases, with 18 bases between them. The V gene's germline CDR1 is KGHSH and CDR2 LQKENI. There are 13 residues in the CDR3.

This chain links TRBV14 with TRBJ1-1; D perhaps matches TRBD1 (5 bases). CDR3 size: 14 residues. Trimming took off 4 bases at V and 6 bases at J, with 15 bases between the two ends. The V gene's germline CDR1 is SGHDN and CDR2 FVKESK. CDR3 coding DNA: TGTGCCAGCAGCCGATTCAACGCGGGGGCTGAAGCTTTCTTT. Its protein product is CASSRFNAGAEAFF.

The chain links TRBV28 to TRBJ2-5; tentatively, D is TRBD1 (6 bases). Germline CDR1 reads MDHEN; CDR2 reads SYDVKM. The CDR3 runs 14 residues. Trimming pared 6 bases from V and 5 bases from J, leaving 16 bases between. The CDR3, as DNA: TGTGCCAGCAGATCTGACAGGCGTTCGGAGACCCAGTACTTC. Protein sequence: CASRSDRRSETQYF. Full variable domain (missing parts from reference TRBV28 and TRBJ2-5): DVKVTQSSRYLVKRTGEKVFLECVQDMDHENMFWYRQDPGLGLRLIYFSYDVKMKEKGDIPEGYSVSREKKERFSLILESASTNQTSMYLCASRSDRRSETQYFGPGTRLLVL.

This chain joins TRBV7-8 and TRBJ2-7; weak D call: TRBD1 (5 bases). Germline V CDR1 and CDR2: SGHVS, FQNEAQ. V was trimmed by 1 base and J by 4 bases, leaving 14 bases between them. There are 15 residues in the CDR3. The CDR3 sequence: CASSLGTTEGYEQYF. As DNA, the CDR3 is TGTGCCAGCAGCTTAGGGACGACAGAAGGTTACGAGCAGTACTTC.

The chain links TRBV4-3 to TRBJ1-2; no definite D call. Germline V gives CDR1 LGHNA, CDR2 YSLEER. Trimming pared 4 bases from V and 4 bases from J, leaving 19 bases between. The CDR3 sequence is 16 residues long. CDR3 sequence reads: CASSPWAAETSYGYTF. The CDR3 region has the DNA TGCGCCAGCAGCCCGTGGGCCGCCGAAACCTCCTATGGCTACACCTTC.

The chain combines TRBV4-2 with TRBJ2-7, with TRBD1 identical over 8 bases. Trimming removed 3 bases from V and 2 bases from J; junction bases left unmatched: 9. The CDR3 runs to 16 residues. Germline-derived CDR1 and CDR2 are LGHNA and YNFKEQ. The CDR3: CASSHDTGGSTYEQYF. In DNA, the CDR3 is TGTGCCAGCAGCCACGATACAGGGGGTAGCACCTACGAGCAGTACTTC.

The chain couples TRBV4-2 to TRBJ1-2; a possible D gene is TRBD1 (6 bases). Trimming removed 0 bases from V and 8 bases from J, with 10 bases in between. The CDR3 runs 13 residues. In germline, CDR1 is LGHNA, CDR2 YNFKEQ. CDR3 sequence (DNA): TGTGCCAGCAGCCAAGATAGGGGGGGCGGCTACACCTTC. This codes for CASSQDRGGGYTF.

The chain carries TRBV7-3 and TRBJ1-4; D remains unclear. Germline loops: CDR1 SGHTA, CDR2 FQGTGA. The CDR3 length is 15 residues. V lost 5 bases and J 7 bases, leaving 17 bases between the germline ends. The CDR3 sequence: CASSLGGARGEKLFF. The CDR3 DNA follows: TGTGCCAGCAGCCTGGGAGGAGCACGGGGTGAAAAACTGTTTTTT.

The V and J genes are TRBV7-9 and TRBJ2-3, with TRBD1 matching over 8 bases. Germline CDR1 and CDR2: SEHNR and FQNEAQ (reference sequence). CDR3 length: 16 amino acids. Trimming at V came to 2 bases and at J to 6 bases, leaving 10 bases not matched to a gene. The CDR3 sequence is CASSLRTGPFRDTQYF. The CDR3 region has the DNA TGTGCCAGCAGCTTACGGACAGGGCCTTTCCGGGATACGCAGTATTTT.